One and the same sample provided the 12 T cell receptor beta chains below, sequenced in a study of T cells in Graves' hyperthyroidism and ophthalmopathy. RNA transcripts provided the source from which TCR beta CDR3 regions were amplified. Primed by the HTBI set, a first-round RT-PCR was run on the TCR CDR3. TCRdb itself ran the multiplex PCR reads through MiXCR, one entry per CDR3 protein. The data show hundreds of thousands of distinct CDR3 sequences, 16% seen once. The sequenced material came from blood. These receptors originate from a young woman with Graves' ophthalmopathy.

V usage is TRBV20-1 and J usage is TRBJ2-5; 10 bases are shared with TRBD2. This CDR3 is built from 16 residues. The germline V gene has CDR1 DFQATT and CDR2 SNEGSKA (reference sequence). V was pared by 3 bases and J by 2 bases, with 9 bases of the junction left unmatched. The chain's CDR3 is CSARSLAGAIQETQYF. CDR3 sequence (DNA): TGCAGTGCTAGGTCCCTAGCGGGGGCGATACAAGAGACCCAGTACTTC.

This clonotype was seen many times. V usage is TRBV19 and J usage is TRBJ2-5, with 7 bases that match TRBD2. The CDR3 length is 14 residues. V was clipped by 6 bases and J by 0 bases; unmatched bases: 4. The germline V gene has CDR1 LNHDA and CDR2 SQIVND (reference sequence). The CDR3 protein is CASSSGAYQETQYF. CDR3 nucleotide sequence: TGTGCCAGTAGCAGCGGGGCGTACCAAGAGACCCAGTACTTC.

In this sample, this clonotype turned up a few times. CDR3: CASSHSDRANEKLFF. Written as DNA, the CDR3 is TGTGCCAGCAGCCATTCTGACAGGGCAAATGAAAAACTGTTTTTT. The rearrangement joins TRBV4-2 to TRBJ1-4; TRBD1 matches at 7 bases. The CDR3 extends over 15 amino acids. V gave up 3 bases and J gave up 5 bases; unmatched junction bases: 6. From germline, CDR1 is LGHNA and CDR2 YNFKEQ.

This clonotype was counted at least ten times. This rearrangement joins TRBV24-1 to TRBJ2-3; D is possibly TRBD2 (5 bases). V gave up 3 bases and J gave up 3 bases, with 6 bases separating them. In germline, CDR1 is KGHDR, CDR2 SFDVKD. This CDR3 has 13 amino acids. CDR3 residues: CATSDTGTDTQYF. The CDR3 coding sequence is TGTGCCACCAGTGATACGGGAACAGATACGCAGTATTTT.

This rearrangement joins TRBV3-1 to TRBJ2-7; TRBD1 aligns across 9 bases. J gave up 3 bases and V 4 bases, and 10 bases lay outside the gene matches. Germline V gives CDR1 LGHDT, CDR2 YNNKEL (reference sequence). The CDR3 totals 16 residues. CDR3 sequence: CASSPGTGRGYYEQYF. The CDR3 DNA follows: TGTGCCAGCAGCCCCGGGACAGGGAGAGGGTACTACGAGCAGTACTTC.

In this sample, this clonotype turned up a few times. This sequence may be a read error, since a much larger clone differs from it by one base. The rearrangement joins TRBV11-1 to TRBJ1-1, with TRBD1 as a possible D gene (5 bases). The V end was cut by 4 bases, the J end by 7 bases, with 10 bases between. From germline, CDR1 is SGHAT and CDR2 FQDESV (reference sequence). This CDR3 has 12 residues. The CDR3 is CASSSWDGEAFF. The CDR3 coding sequence is TGTGCCAGCAGCTCGTGGGACGGTGAAGCTTTCTTT.

This clonotype has a count of ten or more. The V call is TRBV30, the J call TRBJ1-2; D not certain. Between the trimmed V and J ends, which lost 0 bases and 4 bases, there was a span of 15 bases. The CDR3 loop spans 15 amino acids. The germline V gene has CDR1 GTSNPN and CDR2 SVGIG (reference sequence). CDR3 region: CAWSVGGVNFYGYTF. CDR3 nucleotide sequence: TGTGCCTGGAGTGTAGGTGGAGTGAATTTCTATGGCTACACCTTC. Full variable domain (outside the CDR3, taken from reference TRBV30 and TRBJ1-2): SQTIHQWPATLVQPVGSPLSLECTVEGTSNPNLYWYRQAAGRGLQLLFYSVGIGQISSEVPQNLSASRPQDRQFILSSKKLLLSDSGFYLCAWSVGGVNFYGYTFGSGTRLTVV.

The table lists this clonotype with many counts. The V gene is TRBV20-1, the J gene TRBJ1-2, with a weak D call TRBD1 (5 bases). From germline, CDR1 is DFQATT and CDR2 SNEGSKA (reference sequence). The CDR3 extends over 13 amino acids. V lost 6 bases to trimming and J lost 2 bases, with 13 bases between them. The CDR3 reads CSARGGQNYGYTF. The CDR3 DNA is TGCAGTGCGAGGGGCGGCCAGAACTATGGCTACACCTTC.

This clonotype has at least ten counts. This chain links TRBV20-1 with TRBJ2-2; 10 bases are a match to TRBD2. The CDR3 has 16 amino acids. The V and J ends lost 0 bases and 4 bases, in that order; junction bases with no gene match: 5. Germline V gene sequence: CDR1 DFQATT, CDR2 SNEGSKA (reference sequence). CDR3 bases: TGCAGTGCTAGAGATCCCAGCGGGAGGGGCACCGGGGAGCTGTTTTTT. Translation gives CSARDPSGRGTGELFF.

Many counts were recorded for this clonotype. The J gene is TRBJ2-2, the V gene TRBV27, with 12 bases fitting TRBD2. Germline loops: CDR1 MNHEY, CDR2 SMNVEV (reference sequence). The CDR3 consists of 16 residues. V lost 7 bases to trimming and J lost 1 base; unmatched junction nucleotides: 4. The CDR3 reads CASTSGRAWNTGELFF. The CDR3 coding sequence is TGTGCCAGCACTAGCGGGAGGGCCTGGAACACCGGGGAGCTGTTTTTT.

The V gene is TRBV9, the J gene TRBJ2-5, with D possibly being TRBD2 (6 bases). The ends were cut back, 4 bases at V and 7 bases at J, with 23 bases in the middle. Germline CDR1 and CDR2: SGDLS and YYNGEE. This CDR3 contains 16 residues. The CDR3 is CASSLDARAMGGTQYF. The CDR3, as DNA: TGTGCCAGCAGCTTGGACGCCAGGGCAATGGGGGGGACCCAGTACTTC.

This clonotype occurred many times. V gene TRBV7-9 combines with J gene TRBJ2-5; TRBD2 matches 10 bases. The CDR3 has 15 amino acids. In germline, CDR1 is SEHNR, CDR2 FQNEAQ (reference sequence). Trimming removed 4 bases from V and 5 bases from J; junction bases left unmatched: 7. The DNA for the CDR3 is TGTGCCAGCAGCTCAAGCGGGAGGGCCGGGGAGACCCAGTACTTC. Its translation: CASSSSGRAGETQYF.